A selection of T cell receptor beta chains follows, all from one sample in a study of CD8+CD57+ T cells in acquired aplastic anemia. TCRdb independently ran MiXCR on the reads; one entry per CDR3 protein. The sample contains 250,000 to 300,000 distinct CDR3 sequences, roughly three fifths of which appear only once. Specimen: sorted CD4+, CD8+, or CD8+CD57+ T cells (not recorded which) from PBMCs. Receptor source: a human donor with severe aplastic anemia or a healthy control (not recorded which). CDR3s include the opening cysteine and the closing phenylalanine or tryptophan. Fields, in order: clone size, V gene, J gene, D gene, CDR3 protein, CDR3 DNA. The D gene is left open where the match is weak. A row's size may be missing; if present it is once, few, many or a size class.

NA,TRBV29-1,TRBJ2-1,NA,CSVDAGVNEQFF,TGCAGCGTTGATGCAGGGGTAAATGAGCAGTTCTTC
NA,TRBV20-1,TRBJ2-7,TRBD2,CSARIGGGSYEQYF,TGCAGTGCTAGAATCGGCGGGGGTTCCTACGAGCAGTACTTC
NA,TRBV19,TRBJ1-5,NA,CASSIGGTRNQPQHF,TGTGCCAGTAGTATAGGCGGGACACGTAATCAGCCCCAGCATTTT
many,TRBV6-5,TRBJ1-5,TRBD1,CASSDRVGQPQHF,TGTGCCAGCAGTGACAGGGTCGGTCAGCCCCAGCATTTT
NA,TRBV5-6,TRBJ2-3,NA,CASSPVGLAADTQYF,TGTGCCAGCAGCCCAGTAGGGCTAGCTGCAGATACGCAGTATTTT
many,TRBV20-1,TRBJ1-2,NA,CSARDYAGANYGYTF,TGCAGTGCTAGAGATTACGCAGGGGCTAACTATGGCTACACCTTC
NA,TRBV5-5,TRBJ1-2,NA,CASSLDRNYGYTF,TGTGCCAGCAGCTTGGACAGGAACTATGGCTACACCTTC
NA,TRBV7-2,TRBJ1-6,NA,CASNGRRYSPLHF,TGTGCCAGCAACGGACGTAGATATTCACCCCTCCACTTT
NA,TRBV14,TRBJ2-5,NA,CASSPIGSGLGTQYF,TGTGCCAGCAGCCCCATTGGTAGCGGCCTTGGGACCCAGTACTTC
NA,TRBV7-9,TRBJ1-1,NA,CASGPELSTEAFF,TGTGCCAGCGGACCTGAGTTGAGCACTGAAGCTTTCTTT
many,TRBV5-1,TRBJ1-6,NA,CASSLEPPHNSPLHF,TGCGCCAGCAGCTTGGAGCCACCCCATAATTCACCCCTCCACTTT
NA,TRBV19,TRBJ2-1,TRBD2,CASSKTGTSGADEQFF,TGTGCCAGTAGCAAGACCGGGACTAGCGGGGCAGATGAGCAGTTCTTC
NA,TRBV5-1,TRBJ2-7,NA,CASGHSGGLFYEQYF,TGCGCCAGCGGACATTCAGGGGGACTATTCTACGAGCAGTACTTC
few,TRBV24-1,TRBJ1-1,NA,CATSDSGRTNTEAFF,TGTGCCACCAGTGATTCTGGACGGACGAACACTGAAGCTTTCTTT
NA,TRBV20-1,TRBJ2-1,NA,CSASNVVGSSYNEQFF,TGCAGTGCTAGTAATGTCGTGGGGAGCTCCTACAATGAGCAGTTCTTC
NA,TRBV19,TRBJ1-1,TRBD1,CASRGKGQGCLNTEAFF,TGTGCCAGTCGTGGAAAGGGACAGGGGTGTCTGAACACTGAAGCTTTCTTT
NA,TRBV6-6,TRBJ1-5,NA,CASTERGLNQPQHF,TGTGCCAGCACCGAGAGGGGCCTAAATCAGCCCCAGCATTTT
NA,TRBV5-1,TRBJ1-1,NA,CASSPETSKAFF,TGCGCCAGCAGTCCAGAGACCTCAAAAGCTTTCTTT
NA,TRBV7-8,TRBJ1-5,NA,CASSLSGGGGAGQPQHF,TGTGCCAGCAGCTTATCGGGGGGGGGGGGCGCTGGGCAGCCCCAGCATTTT
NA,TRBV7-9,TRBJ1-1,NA,CASSLSTRVDTEAFF,TGTGCCAGCAGCTTAAGTACCAGGGTGGACACTGAAGCTTTCTTT
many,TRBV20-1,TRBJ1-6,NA,CSARETSSYNSPLHF,TGCAGTGCTCGAGAAACTAGCTCCTATAATTCACCCCTCCACTTT
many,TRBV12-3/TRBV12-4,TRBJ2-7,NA,CASSITAYEQYF,TGTGCCAGCAGTATTACAGCCTACGAGCAGTACTTC
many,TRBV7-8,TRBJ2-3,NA,CASSLRLANTDTQYF,TGTGCCAGCAGCTTAAGGCTAGCTAACACAGATACGCAGTATTTT
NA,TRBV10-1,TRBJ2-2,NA,CASSEDLRNTGELFF,TGCGCCAGCAGTGAGGATCTGCGGAACACCGGGGAGCTGTTTTTT
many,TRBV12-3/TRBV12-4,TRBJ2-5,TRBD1,CASSFMTGGEETQYF,TGTGCCAGCAGTTTTATGACAGGGGGCGAAGAGACCCAGTACTTC
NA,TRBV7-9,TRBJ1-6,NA,CASSRGPPNSPLHF,TGTGCCAGCAGCCGGGGGCCTCCTAATTCACCCCTCCACTTT
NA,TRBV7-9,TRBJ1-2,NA,CASSHPGDYGYTF,TGTGCCAGCAGCCATCCAGGGGACTATGGCTACACCTTC
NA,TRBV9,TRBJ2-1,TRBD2,CASSQGLAGGFSYNEQFF,TGTGCCAGCAGCCAGGGACTAGCGGGGGGTTTTTCCTACAATGAGCAGTTCTTC
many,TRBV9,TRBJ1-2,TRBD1,CASSVAPQGRGEGYTF,TGTGCCAGCAGCGTAGCCCCACAGGGGCGAGGAGAGGGCTACACCTTC
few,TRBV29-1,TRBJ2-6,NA,CSVQTGTGANVLTF,TGCAGCGTACAAACAGGGACTGGGGCCAACGTCCTGACTTTC
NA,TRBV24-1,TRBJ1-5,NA,CATSVPSGPQHF,TGTGCCACCAGTGTGCCCTCCGGGCCCCAGCATTTT
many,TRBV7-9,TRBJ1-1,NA,CASSLARADTEAFF,TGTGCCAGCAGCTTAGCTAGGGCAGACACTGAAGCTTTCTTT
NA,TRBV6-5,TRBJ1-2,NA,CASSYSIPQDDGYTF,TGTGCCAGCAGTTACTCGATCCCACAAGATGATGGCTACACCTTC
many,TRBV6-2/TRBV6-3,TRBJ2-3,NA,CAISSLPTDTQYF,TGTGCCATCTCTTCCCTTCCAACAGATACGCAGTATTTT
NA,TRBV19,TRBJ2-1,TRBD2,CASSIDLTSGIYNEQFF,TGTGCCAGTAGTATAGATCTCACTAGCGGGATCTACAATGAGCAGTTCTTC
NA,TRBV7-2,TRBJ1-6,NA,CASSRQTNSPLHF,TGTGCCAGCAGCCGACAGACTAATTCACCCCTCCACTTT
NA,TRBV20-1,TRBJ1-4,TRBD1,CSARKVQGAEKLFF,TGCAGTGCTAGAAAAGTACAGGGGGCTGAAAAACTGTTTTTT
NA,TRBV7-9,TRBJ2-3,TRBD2,CASEGRGGTDTQYF,TGTGCCAGTGAAGGGAGGGGAGGCACAGATACGCAGTATTTT
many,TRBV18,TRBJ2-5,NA,CASSYSGRQETQYF,TGTGCCAGCTCGTATTCGGGGCGGCAAGAGACCCAGTACTTC
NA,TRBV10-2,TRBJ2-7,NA,CASSERSSYEQYF,TGCGCCAGCAGTGAGCGGAGCTCCTACGAGCAGTACTTC
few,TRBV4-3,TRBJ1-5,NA,CASSQDFRENQPQHF,TGCGCCAGCAGCCAAGATTTCCGAGAAAATCAGCCCCAGCATTTT
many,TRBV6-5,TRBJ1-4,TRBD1,CASRQGQGNEKLFF,TGTGCCAGCAGACAGGGACAGGGGAATGAAAAACTGTTTTTT
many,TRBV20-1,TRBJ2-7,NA,CSARDIAAGNTYEQYF,TGCAGTGCTAGAGATATCGCGGCGGGGAACACCTACGAGCAGTACTTC
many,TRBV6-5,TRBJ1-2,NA,CASSRLGYGYTF,TGTGCCAGCAGCAGGCTCGGCTATGGCTACACCTTC
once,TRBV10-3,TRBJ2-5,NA,CAISRTAETQYF,TGTGCCATCAGTAGGACCGCAGAGACCCAGTACTTC
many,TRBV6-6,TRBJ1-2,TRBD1,CASSGTGADTNYGYTF,TGTGCCAGCAGCGGGACAGGGGCGGACACTAACTATGGCTACACCTTC
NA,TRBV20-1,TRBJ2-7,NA,CSARDWGQHSDYEQYF,TGCAGTGCTAGAGACTGGGGGCAGCATTCGGATTACGAGCAGTACTTC